The present entry profiles one T cell receptor beta chain with its context. Other DNA sequences in this specimen translate into the identical CDR3. CDR3 size: 12 residues. Trimming shortened V by 4 bases and J by 5 bases, and 8 bases separated the two germline ends. Germline CDR1 and CDR2: SGHTA and FQGNSA. Using immunoSEQ multiplex PCR, the repertoire was profiled, and TCRdb retains in-frame clones only, with some absent. The data contain more than 1,200,000 clones, approximately 98.5% of them singletons. These data belong to a study of shared clonotypes between healthy human individuals. The sequenced sample consisted of naive CD4+ T cells sorted from blood. Subset meaning: CD45RA+ positively selected. This TCR was recovered from a man aged 30 to 39 in good health. V and J are TRBV7-2 and TRBJ2-5; D ambiguous. This chain's CDR3 is CASSSPPETQYF. CDR3 sequence (DNA): TGTGCCAGCAGCTCCCCTCCGGAGACCCAGTACTTC.